Below, 5 T cell receptor beta chains from the same sample are listed, as sequenced in a study of graft-versus-host responses after intestinal transplantation (dated by TCRdb to about 2021). In the paper's terms, the time point label means: cells obtained before transplantation from donor or recipient. The antigens of these receptors remain unknown. Libraries were prepared through the immunoSEQ multiplex PCR assay. TCRdb took over this immuneACCESS table, retaining in-frame rearrangements with V and J assigned. Such tables are incomplete; in checked studies, under half of the missing clones stem from an unresolved V gene, and the remainder is unexplained. The sample includes 88,000 or so clones, with around 90% observed a single time. In total, the top ten clones hold around 0.11% of the sample. The sequencing here drew on unstimulated CD4+ T cells sorted from spleen or lymph node cells, taken before intestinal transplant. Source of these receptors: a human donor who received an intestinal transplant.

The chain links TRBV5-1 to TRBJ2-7; 9 bases fit TRBD1. The CDR3 covers 14 residues. Per germline, CDR1 SGHRS and CDR2 YFSETQ. The trim removed 4 bases at V and 4 bases at J, leaving 6 bases unmatched. The CDR3 spells CASSTGTGWYEQYF. The CDR3 DNA reads TGCGCCAGCAGCACCGGGACAGGGTGGTACGAGCAGTACTTC.

This clone has just one count. The CDR3 DNA reads as TGTGCCAGCAGTTTACAGGGGGTCGGATCCTATAATTCACCCCTCCACTTT. Encoded protein: CASSLQGVGSYNSPLHF. The chain has TRBV27 and TRBJ1-6; the match to TRBD1 covers 7 bases. CDR1 is MNHEY, CDR2 SMNVEV, per germline (reference sequence). This CDR3 contains 17 residues. Trimming at V came to 2 bases and at J to 1 base, leaving 5 bases not matched to a gene.

The rearrangement uses TRBV7-2 and TRBJ2-1; 9 bases are a match to TRBD2. This CDR3 has 15 residues. After removal of 5 bases from V and 4 bases from J, the junction contained 6 bases not matched to a gene. Per germline, CDR1 SGHTA and CDR2 FQGNSA. For the CDR3, the DNA is TGTGCCAGCAGCATCGGGACTAGCAGTTACAATGAGCAGTTCTTC. It yields the protein CASSIGTSSYNEQFF.

The chain uses TRBV5-1 and TRBJ2-3; D uncertain. CDR1 is SGHRS, CDR2 YFSETQ, per germline. V dropped 1 base and J dropped 6 bases, with 15 bases sitting between them. The length of the CDR3 is 15 residues. CDR3 loop: CASSLSSQDRDTQYF. For the CDR3, the DNA is TGCGCCAGCAGCTTGTCCTCCCAGGATCGCGATACGCAGTATTTT.

The rearrangement links TRBV5-1 to TRBJ2-7, with a possible D match to TRBD2 (6 bases). Germline V lookup: CDR1 SGHRS, CDR2 YFSETQ. The V end was cut by 4 bases, the J end by 7 bases, with 12 bases between. CDR3 length: 12 amino acids. The CDR3: CASSPQRGEQYF. The CDR3 bases are TGCGCCAGCAGCCCCCAACGGGGGGAGCAGTACTTC.